Below are 29 T cell receptor beta chains sequenced from a single sample in a study of T cells after yellow fever vaccination. From the 5' RACE reads, TCRdb called clonotypes with MiXCR, one entry per CDR3 protein. The sample contains roughly 330,000 distinct CDR3 sequences, roughly 6.8% of which appear only once. The sample was PBMCs, taken 35 to 50 days after the first yellow fever vaccination. These receptors were taken from a man younger than 35 who received the YFV17D yellow fever vaccine.

This clonotype occurred a few times. The DNA of the CDR3 is TGTGCCAGCAGCCCTCAGACAGGAGCTAACACCGGGGAGCTGTTTTTT. It encodes CASSPQTGANTGELFF. The V gene is TRBV9, the J gene TRBJ2-2; D perhaps matches TRBD1 (6 bases). This CDR3 has 16 amino acids. Per the germline V gene, CDR1 is SGDLS and CDR2 is YYNGEE. The V and J ends lost 4 bases and 2 bases respectively, with 15 bases between them. The full variable domain, its missing parts supplied by reference TRBV9 and TRBJ2-2, is DSGVTQTPKHLITATGQRVTLRCSPRSGDLSVYWYQQSLDQGLQFLIQYYNGEERAKGNILERFSAQQFPDLHSELNLSSLELGDSALYFCASSPQTGANTGELFFGEGSRLTVL.

The table lists this clonotype with a few counts. V and J are TRBV12-3 or TRBV12-4 and TRBJ1-4; 8 bases agree with TRBD1. The CDR3 runs 15 residues. Trimming removed 6 bases from V and 4 bases from J; junction bases left unmatched: 7. CDR3 in DNA: TGTGCCAGCAGCAGGACAGGGCTGGATAATGAAAAACTGTTTTTT. It translates to CASSRTGLDNEKLFF.

This clonotype showed up just a few times. The gene calls are TRBV6-5 and TRBJ1-2; D unresolved. This CDR3 has 13 amino acids. V gave up 6 bases and J gave up 5 bases, with 13 bases separating them. The germline V gene has CDR1 MNHEY and CDR2 SVGAGI. The CDR3 DNA reads TGTGCCAGCAGGCCCAGAGCCAGTTATGGCTACACCTTC. Its protein is CASRPRASYGYTF.

This clonotype turned up a few times. This chain joins TRBV12-3 or TRBV12-4 and TRBJ1-2, with a weak D call TRBD1 (5 bases). The ends were cut back, 6 bases at V and 0 bases at J, with 20 bases in the middle. The CDR3 sequence is 17 residues long. CDR3 protein: CASSPPGGGRTNYGYTF. CDR3 in DNA: TGTGCCAGCAGCCCCCCCGGGGGTGGACGGACTAACTATGGCTACACCTTC.

This clonotype was seen only a few times. The V and J genes are TRBV5-1 and TRBJ2-5; the D gene is possibly TRBD2 (5 bases). The germline CDR1 and CDR2 sequences are SGHRS and YFSETQ. CDR3 size: 14 residues. Trimming removed 0 bases from V and 10 bases from J, with 16 bases in between. CDR3 coding DNA: TGCGCCAGCAGCTTGGCGGCCCCCGGCCGGGGCCAGTACTTC. This codes for CASSLAAPGRGQYF.

The chain links TRBV4-1 to TRBJ1-5; weak D call: TRBD1 (5 bases). The CDR3 totals 14 residues. The germline V gene encodes CDR1 MGHRA and CDR2 YSYEKL. V lost 7 bases, J lost 7 bases, and 17 bases lay in between. The CDR3: CASTQGPSRQPQHF. DNA of the CDR3: TGCGCCAGCACTCAGGGCCCTTCCAGGCAGCCCCAGCATTTT.

The genes are TRBV20-1 and TRBJ1-2, with unresolved D. Between the trimmed V and J ends, which lost 4 bases and 7 bases, there was a span of 13 bases. The CDR3 sequence is 12 residues long. Looked up from germline, CDR1 is DFQATT and CDR2 is SNEGSKA (reference sequence). The CDR3 nucleotides are TGCAGTGCTACTTTGGGTTCGAGTGGCTACACCTTC. It encodes CSATLGSSGYTF.

This clonotype was counted at least ten times. CDR3 sequence: CATSRDTDTQYF. The CDR3 DNA is TGTGCCACCAGCAGAGACACAGATACGCAGTATTTT. The chain carries TRBV15 and TRBJ2-3; D unresolved. The germline V gene has CDR1 LNHNV and CDR2 YYDKDF (reference sequence). The V end lost 0 bases, the J end lost 2 bases, and 0 bases lay between the germline ends. The CDR3 extends over 12 amino acids.

This clonotype was detected ten times or more. The CDR3 DNA reads TGCAGTGCTAGAGGGGGGAACACCGGGGAGCTGTTTTTT. Its protein product is CSARGGNTGELFF. The V call is TRBV20-1, the J call TRBJ2-2; no clear D gene. Trimming took 1 base from V and 1 from J, leaving 4 bases between them. The CDR3 sequence is 13 residues long. Germline values: CDR1 DFQATT, CDR2 SNEGSKA (reference sequence).

This clonotype has ten or more counts. This chain connects TRBV6-6 to TRBJ2-2; no reliable D call. V was cut by 4 bases and J by 6 bases, with 3 bases left in between. The CDR3 length is 11 residues. Germline loops: CDR1 MNHNY, CDR2 SVGAGI (reference sequence). Written as DNA, the CDR3 is TGTGCCAGCAGTTTTGCCGGGGAGCTGTTTTTT. Translation gives CASSFAGELFF.

This clonotype was observed a handful of times. The chain links TRBV3-1 to TRBJ1-5, with 9 bases that match TRBD1. Per germline, CDR1 LGHDT and CDR2 YNNKEL (reference sequence). This CDR3 has 16 amino acids. J gave up 9 bases and V 0 bases, and 9 bases lay outside the gene matches. CDR3 sequence: CASSQDAGTGSGPQHF. CDR3 coding DNA: TGTGCCAGCAGCCAAGATGCCGGGACAGGGTCTGGGCCCCAGCATTTT.

Ten or more counts support this clonotype. Here the CDR3 reads CASSQDDSRYTEAFF. As DNA, the CDR3 is TGCGCCAGCAGCCAAGATGACAGCAGGTACACTGAAGCTTTCTTT. This chain links TRBV4-3 with TRBJ1-1; D is perhaps TRBD1 (5 bases). The V and J ends lost 0 bases and 3 bases respectively, with 11 bases between them. Germline V gives CDR1 LGHNA, CDR2 YSLEER. CDR3 length equals 15 residues.

The gene calls are TRBV18 and TRBJ1-1; D perhaps matches TRBD1 (5 bases). V was trimmed by 3 bases and J by 1 base, leaving 15 bases between them. This CDR3 is 16 amino acids long. Germline values: CDR1 KGHSH, CDR2 LQKENI. The CDR3 spells CASSPWPLGQNTEAFF. CDR3 in DNA: TGTGCCAGCTCACCGTGGCCCCTGGGGCAGAACACTGAAGCTTTCTTT.

This chain connects TRBV12-3 or TRBV12-4 to TRBJ2-3; 7 bases fit TRBD2. The CDR3 is 14 residues long. Unmatched junction bases numbered 3, after V lost 4 bases and J lost 2 bases. The CDR3 DNA reads as TGTGCCAGCAGTTCTGGGGACTACACAGATACGCAGTATTTT. This translates into CASSSGDYTDTQYF.

This clonotype has at least ten counts. The CDR3 nucleotides read TGTGCCAGCACCCAAAATGGTGATCAGCCCCAGCATTTT. This gives the protein CASTQNGDQPQHF. V and J are TRBV12-3 or TRBV12-4 and TRBJ1-5; no definite D call. Trimming removed 7 bases at V and 5 bases at J, with 12 bases between. There are 13 residues in the CDR3.

At least ten counts were recorded for this clonotype. The rearrangement uses TRBV20-1 and TRBJ2-1; 8 nucleotides align to TRBD1. Trimming removed 5 bases from V and 12 bases from J; junction bases left unmatched: 9. The CDR3 spans 12 residues. Germline-derived CDR1 and CDR2 are DFQATT and SNEGSKA (reference sequence). CDR3 loop: CSARPDRAVQFF. The CDR3 DNA follows: TGCAGTGCTCGCCCGGACAGGGCCGTGCAGTTCTTC.

This clonotype was counted a few times. The chain is built from TRBV6-1 and TRBJ2-2, with 7 positions matching TRBD1. CDR1 MNHNS and CDR2 SASEGT come from the germline V gene. Unmatched junction bases numbered 9, after V lost 6 bases and J lost 8 bases. The CDR3 spans 14 residues. CDR3 sequence reads: CASRGTAEPGELFF. CDR3 DNA: TGTGCCAGCAGAGGGACAGCGGAACCGGGGGAGCTGTTTTTT.

The V call is TRBV9, the J call TRBJ2-2; TRBD2 agrees at 9 bases. The CDR3 has 18 amino acids. Germline V gene sequence: CDR1 SGDLS, CDR2 YYNGEE. Trimming removed 0 bases from V and 2 bases from J; junction bases left unmatched: 8. CDR3 residues: CASSVVSSGGSNTGELFF. DNA of the CDR3: TGTGCCAGCAGCGTAGTGTCCAGCGGGGGGTCCAACACCGGGGAGCTGTTTTTT.

In its sample, this clonotype was seen a few times. The genes are TRBV12-3 or TRBV12-4 and TRBJ1-1, with a weak D call TRBD1 (5 bases). V was clipped by 3 bases and J by 1 base, with 9 bases between them. The length of the CDR3 is 14 residues. The CDR3 reads CASSFGTWNTEAFF. CDR3 nucleotide sequence: TGTGCCAGCAGTTTTGGGACCTGGAACACTGAAGCTTTCTTT.

The chain carries TRBV7-2 and TRBJ1-2, with 8 bases aligning to TRBD1. The CDR3 sequence is 15 residues long. Germline CDR1 and CDR2: SGHTA and FQGNSA. The trim removed 4 bases at V and 4 bases at J, leaving 8 bases unmatched. CDR3 sequence: CASSSGQGGGYGYTF. The CDR3 nucleotides are TGTGCCAGCAGCTCAGGACAGGGTGGAGGCTATGGCTACACCTTC.

The table lists this clonotype with many counts. The gene calls are TRBV11-2 and TRBJ2-7; D unresolved. The CDR3 runs to 13 residues. The ends were cut back, 5 bases at V and 2 bases at J, with 10 bases in the middle. Germline V gene lookup returns CDR1 SGHAT and CDR2 FQNNGV. CDR3 in DNA: TGTGCCAGCAGCGCCCCAAACGCCTACGAGCAGTACTTC. Translation: CASSAPNAYEQYF.

The table lists this clonotype with many counts. This sequence joins TRBV7-2 and TRBJ2-3; D gene uncertain. V was shortened by 4 bases and J by 2 bases, with 10 bases between the two germline ends. The germline V gene has CDR1 SGHTA and CDR2 FQGNSA. The CDR3 runs 14 residues. The CDR3 nucleotides are TGTGCCAGCAGCTCCGGTAGTTACACAGATACGCAGTATTTT. Amino acids: CASSSGSYTDTQYF.

This clonotype was observed at least ten times. The chain links TRBV13 to TRBJ2-3, with D hard to call. V was pared by 1 base and J by 0 bases, with 5 bases between. CDR1 and CDR2 (germline): PRHDT, FYEKMQ (reference sequence). CDR3 length equals 14 residues. CDR3 bases: TGTGCCAGCAGCTTAGTAGCCAGCACAGATACGCAGTATTTT. As protein: CASSLVASTDTQYF.

This clonotype was seen a few times. The chain links TRBV29-1 to TRBJ2-2, with D perhaps TRBD2 (6 bases). CDR1 SQVTM and CDR2 ANQGSEA come from the germline V gene. V was shortened by 6 bases and J by 4 bases, with 15 bases between the two germline ends. The CDR3 loop spans 14 amino acids. CDR3: CSVPRRGGTGELFF. CDR3 nucleotides: TGCAGCGTCCCGAGAAGGGGAGGCACCGGGGAGCTGTTTTTT.

This clonotype was observed many times. This chain uses TRBV12-3 or TRBV12-4 with TRBJ2-5; no definite D call. V shed 6 bases and J shed 3 bases, with 11 bases lying between them. The CDR3 is 13 amino acids. The CDR3 region has the DNA TGTGCCAGCAGCCCAGCCCTGGAAGAGACCCAGTACTTC. It codes for CASSPALEETQYF.

J is TRBJ1-1 and V is TRBV30; unclear D gene. CDR1 GTSNPN and CDR2 SVGIG come from the germline V gene (reference sequence). V was clipped by 2 bases and J by 0 bases, with 7 bases between them. CDR3 length equals 13 residues. The CDR3: CAWSSGLNTEAFF. The CDR3 region has the DNA TGTGCCTGGAGTTCGGGGTTGAACACTGAAGCTTTCTTT.

This clonotype showed up many times. The chain uses TRBV28 and TRBJ2-4, with a tentative D call TRBD2 (6 bases). Trimming pared 5 bases from V and 3 bases from J, leaving 14 bases between. The CDR3 length is 15 residues. CDR1 is MDHEN and CDR2 is SYDVKM in the germline V gene. CDR3 DNA sequence: TGTGCCAGCAGTGAACGGGGGAGTGTCAAAAACATTCAGTACTTC. Protein sequence: CASSERGSVKNIQYF.

The chain combines TRBV20-1 with TRBJ1-1; no clear D. Per the germline V gene, CDR1 is DFQATT and CDR2 is SNEGSKA (reference sequence). The CDR3 has 13 amino acids. V lost 4 bases to trimming and J lost 3 bases, with 12 bases between them. DNA for the CDR3: TGCAGTGCTATGCGAGGCCGGGACACTGAAGCTTTCTTT. Amino acids: CSAMRGRDTEAFF.

The chain links TRBV29-1 to TRBJ2-4; perhaps TRBD1 as D (7 bases). This CDR3 is 14 amino acids long. Trimming pared 3 bases from V and 6 bases from J, leaving 15 bases between. Germline V lookup: CDR1 SQVTM, CDR2 ANQGSEA. CDR3 sequence: CSVDSEGARNIQYF. The CDR3 bases are TGCAGCGTTGATTCGGAGGGGGCGCGAAACATTCAGTACTTC.